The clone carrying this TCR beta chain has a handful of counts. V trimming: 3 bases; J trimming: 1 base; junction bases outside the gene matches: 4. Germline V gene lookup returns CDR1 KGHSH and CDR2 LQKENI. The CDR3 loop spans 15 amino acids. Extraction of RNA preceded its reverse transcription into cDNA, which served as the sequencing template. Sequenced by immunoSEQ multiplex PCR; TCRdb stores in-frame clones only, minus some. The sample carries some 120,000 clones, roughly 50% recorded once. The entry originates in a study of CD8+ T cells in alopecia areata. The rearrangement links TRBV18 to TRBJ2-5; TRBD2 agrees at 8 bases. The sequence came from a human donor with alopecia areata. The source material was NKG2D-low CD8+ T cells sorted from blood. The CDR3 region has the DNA TGTGCCAGCTCACCGCCAGCGGGGGCCCAAGAGACCCAGTACTTC. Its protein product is CASSPPAGAQETQYF.